A selection of T cell receptor beta chains follows, all from one sample in a study of T cell repertoires in cytomegalovirus infection. TCRdb recomputed calls from the reads with MiXCR, one row per CDR3 protein. The table records some 350,000 distinct CDR3 sequences, about 35% of them present only once. These receptors are not linked to any known antigen. This specimen consisted of cultured PBMCs, obtained from culture after CMV antigen stimulation. These receptor sequences come from a human donor in good health (CMV status not recorded). Some clones in this sample may be carry-over from other donors' samples. Both conserved end residues are part of each CDR3. D genes are given only for firm matches. Only some rows state a clone size, as once, few, many or a class for expanded clones.

d_call	v_call	j_call	clone_size	cdr3_aa	cdr3_nt
TRBD1	TRBV20-1	TRBJ1-2	NA	CSASPMGQGALGYGYTF	TGCAGTGCTTCCCCCATGGGGCAGGGGGCATTGGGCTATGGCTACACCTTC
NA	TRBV11-2	TRBJ2-3	NA	CASRQPWGDRTDTQYF	TGTGCCAGCAGGCAGCCATGGGGCGATAGAACAGATACGCAGTATTTT
NA	TRBV6-6	TRBJ2-5	NA	CASSKKGGIETQYF	TGTGCCAGCAGTAAGAAGGGGGGGATTGAGACCCAGTACTTC
NA	TRBV29-1	TRBJ1-2	NA	CSVEGGAGGYTF	TGCAGCGTTGAAGGAGGGGCGGGCGGCTACACCTTC
TRBD2	TRBV5-6	TRBJ2-7	once	CASSPGLAGGNEQYF	TGTGCCAGCAGCCCAGGACTAGCGGGAGGGAACGAGCAGTACTTC
NA	TRBV20-1	TRBJ2-1	few	CSAPLIADEQFF	TGCAGTGCTCCTTTGATTGCGGATGAGCAGTTCTTC
NA	TRBV6-2/TRBV6-3	TRBJ2-2	few	CASTQGGTGELFF	TGTGCCAGCACCCAGGGGGGGACCGGGGAGCTGTTTTTT
NA	TRBV6-5	TRBJ1-1	NA	CASSYFGTVGSNTEAFF	TGTGCCAGCAGTTACTTCGGAACGGTTGGCTCGAACACTGAAGCTTTCTTT
NA	TRBV11-3	TRBJ2-5	few	CASSLMGPETQYF	TGTGCCAGCAGCTTAATGGGCCCAGAGACCCAGTACTTC
TRBD2	TRBV7-2	TRBJ2-1	NA	CASSLYGTSAYNEQFF	TGTGCCAGCAGCTTATACGGGACTAGCGCTTACAATGAGCAGTTCTTC
NA	TRBV24-1	TRBJ2-3	many	CATSDPLSLHGADTQYF	TGTGCCACCAGTGATCCTCTGTCCCTTCACGGGGCAGATACGCAGTATTTT
NA	TRBV11-3	TRBJ2-5	NA	CASSFGRVIQETQYF	TGTGCCAGCAGCTTTGGCAGGGTCATCCAAGAGACCCAGTACTTC
NA	TRBV4-1	TRBJ2-5	NA	CASSPDPRQETQYF	TGCGCCAGCAGCCCCGACCCACGACAAGAGACCCAGTACTTC
NA	TRBV10-3	TRBJ1-2	NA	CAISDRAGYTF	TGTGCCATCAGTGACAGGGCTGGCTACACCTTC
TRBD1	TRBV7-2	TRBJ1-3	many	CASLTGGPGNTIYF	TGTGCCAGTCTTACAGGGGGCCCTGGAAACACCATATATTTT
TRBD1	TRBV6-2/TRBV6-3	TRBJ2-1	few	CASRLGGTGLHEQFF	TGTGCCAGCAGGCTAGGGGGGACAGGGCTCCATGAGCAGTTCTTC
NA	TRBV11-2	TRBJ2-2	few	CASSLGRLSTGELFF	TGTGCCAGCAGCTTAGGGAGATTGAGCACCGGGGAGCTGTTTTTT
NA	TRBV9	TRBJ2-3	once	CASSVGNSAGDTQYF	TGTGCCAGCAGCGTTGGGAACTCGGCGGGAGATACGCAGTATTTT
NA	TRBV28	TRBJ2-7	few	CASTPESWGGRGQYF	TGTGCCAGCACCCCGGAGAGTTGGGGAGGTCGGGGGCAGTACTTC
NA	TRBV28	TRBJ2-1	NA	CASTLDSYGEQFF	TGTGCCAGCACACTCGATTCGTATGGTGAGCAGTTCTTC
NA	TRBV7-2	TRBJ1-2	few	CASSLTHRIVDGYTF	TGTGCCAGCAGCTTAACCCACAGGATTGTTGATGGCTACACCTTC
NA	TRBV2	TRBJ1-3	NA	CASSEGNRPSGNTIYF	TGTGCCAGCAGTGAAGGGAACCGACCCTCTGGAAACACCATATATTTT
NA	TRBV7-2	TRBJ1-2	NA	CASSSTAGYTF	TGTGCCAGCAGCTCAACAGCTGGCTACACCTTC
NA	TRBV20-1	TRBJ1-1	many	CSASNRGRRRMNTEAFF	TGCAGTGCTAGTAACCGGGGGAGACGTCGTATGAACACTGAAGCTTTCTTT
NA	TRBV15	TRBJ2-1	few	CATSRTGVGGNEQFF	TGTGCCACCAGCAGGACGGGAGTGGGTGGGAATGAGCAGTTCTTC
NA	TRBV6-5	TRBJ1-5	few	CASSYSTDQPQHF	TGTGCCAGCAGTTACTCGACGGATCAGCCCCAGCATTTT
NA	TRBV27	TRBJ2-3	NA	CASAATDTQYF	TGTGCCAGCGCCGCCACAGATACGCAGTATTTT
NA	TRBV15	TRBJ2-3	NA	CATSPTKRSTDTQYF	TGTGCCACCAGTCCGACCAAAAGGAGCACAGATACGCAGTATTTT
TRBD2	TRBV12-3/TRBV12-4	TRBJ2-1	few	CASSLSSLAGGPGVQFF	TGTGCCAGCAGTTTAAGTAGTCTAGCGGGAGGGCCGGGGGTGCAGTTCTTC
NA	TRBV5-4	TRBJ1-2	many	CASSLGGINYGYTF	TGTGCCAGCAGCTTAGGCGGCATCAACTATGGCTACACCTTC
NA	TRBV7-8	TRBJ2-7	NA	CASSARGDEQYF	TGTGCCAGCAGCGCCCGGGGAGACGAGCAGTACTTC
TRBD2	TRBV7-8	TRBJ2-1	NA	CASSLDSLAGVINEQFF	TGTGCCAGCAGCTTAGATTCCCTAGCGGGAGTTATTAATGAGCAGTTCTTC
NA	TRBV28	TRBJ1-1	NA	CASREIRQLSNTEAFF	TGTGCCAGCAGAGAGATTAGGCAACTATCGAACACTGAAGCTTTCTTT
TRBD1	TRBV20-1	TRBJ1-2	few	CSASRHKTGSGGYTF	TGCAGTGCTAGCCGCCACAAGACAGGGAGCGGCGGCTACACCTTC
NA	TRBV7-2	TRBJ2-3	medium-sized	CASSFEGADTQYF	TGTGCCAGCAGCTTCGAGGGGGCAGATACGCAGTATTTT
NA	TRBV2	TRBJ1-1	few	CASSEFGGSAFF	TGTGCCAGCAGTGAGTTTGGAGGGTCAGCTTTCTTT
NA	TRBV19	TRBJ1-5	few	CASRPSVGYLPQHF	TGTGCCAGTAGGCCTTCGGTGGGATATCTACCCCAGCATTTT
NA	TRBV20-1	TRBJ2-2	NA	CSAWAPNTGELFF	TGCAGTGCTTGGGCACCGAACACCGGGGAGCTGTTTTTT
NA	TRBV12-5	TRBJ2-3	NA	CASGFGGLTDTQYF	TGTGCTAGTGGTTTCGGGGGTCTCACAGATACGCAGTATTTT
NA	TRBV4-3	TRBJ2-7	NA	CASSQGIGLGEQYF	TGCGCCAGCAGCCAAGGTATTGGACTTGGGGAGCAGTACTTC
NA	TRBV12-3/TRBV12-4	TRBJ1-6	few	CASSPGGKSSPLHF	TGTGCCAGCAGCCCTGGGGGGAAGAGTTCACCCCTCCACTTT
NA	TRBV6-4	TRBJ2-5	NA	CASSDPPGRDRQETQYF	TGTGCCAGCAGTGACCCCCCTGGAAGGGATCGTCAAGAGACCCAGTACTTC
NA	TRBV7-2	TRBJ2-3	NA	CASSSDTSWGTDTQYF	TGTGCCAGCAGCTCCGATACCTCCTGGGGCACAGATACGCAGTATTTT
TRBD1	TRBV4-3	TRBJ2-1	NA	CASSLTGQGWTEQFF	TGCGCCAGCAGCCTGACGGGACAGGGATGGACTGAGCAGTTCTTC
NA	TRBV28	TRBJ1-1	NA	CASTTFSGRDTEAFF	TGTGCCAGCACCACTTTTTCAGGGCGAGACACTGAAGCTTTCTTT
NA	TRBV27	TRBJ2-3	few	CASSSGRRGTDTQYF	TGTGCCAGCAGTTCAGGGCGGCGGGGCACAGATACGCAGTATTTT
TRBD2	TRBV6-6	TRBJ2-1	NA	CASSYRGTRNVGQFF	TGTGCCAGCAGTTACCGAGGGACTAGGAATGTGGGGCAGTTCTTC
NA	TRBV6-8	TRBJ1-5	NA	CASTLQGINQPQHF	TGTGCCAGCACCCTCCAGGGGATCAATCAGCCCCAGCATTTT
NA	TRBV7-2	TRBJ1-1	few	CASSLWAGPFTEAFF	TGTGCCAGCAGCTTATGGGCCGGCCCTTTCACTGAAGCTTTCTTT
NA	TRBV7-2	TRBJ2-3	NA	CASSERGDTQYF	TGTGCCAGCAGCGAGAGGGGAGATACGCAGTATTTT
NA	TRBV7-2	TRBJ2-7	NA	CASNNPGYEQYF	TGTGCCAGCAACAATCCTGGCTACGAGCAGTACTTC
NA	TRBV6-2/TRBV6-3	TRBJ1-1	many	CASSFTGISRNTEAFF	TGTGCCAGCAGTTTTACAGGGATCAGCCGGAACACTGAAGCTTTCTTT
NA	TRBV6-2/TRBV6-3	TRBJ2-7	few	CASSGIVWGNEQYF	TGTGCCAGCAGTGGGATTGTATGGGGGAACGAGCAGTACTTC
NA	TRBV20-1	TRBJ2-4	NA	CSASPGLAKNIQYF	TGCAGTGCTAGCCCCGGACTAGCCAAAAACATTCAGTACTTC